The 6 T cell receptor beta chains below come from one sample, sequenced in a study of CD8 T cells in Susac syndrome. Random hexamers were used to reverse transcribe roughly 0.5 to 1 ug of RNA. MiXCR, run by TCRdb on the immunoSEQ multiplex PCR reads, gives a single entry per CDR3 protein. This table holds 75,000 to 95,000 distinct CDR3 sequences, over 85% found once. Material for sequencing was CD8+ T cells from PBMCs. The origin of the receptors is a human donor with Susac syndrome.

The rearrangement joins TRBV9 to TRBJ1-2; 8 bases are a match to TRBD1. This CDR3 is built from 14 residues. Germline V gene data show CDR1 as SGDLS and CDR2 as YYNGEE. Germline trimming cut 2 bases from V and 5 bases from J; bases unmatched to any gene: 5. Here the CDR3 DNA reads TGTGCCAGCAGCGTGGGACAGGAAACTTATGGCTACACCTTC. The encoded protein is CASSVGQETYGYTF.

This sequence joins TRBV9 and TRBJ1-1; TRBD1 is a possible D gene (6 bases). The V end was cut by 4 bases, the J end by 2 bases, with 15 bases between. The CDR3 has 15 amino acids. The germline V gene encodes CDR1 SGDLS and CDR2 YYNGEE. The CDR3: CASSPKVGANTEAFF. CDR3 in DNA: TGTGCCAGCAGCCCCAAAGTGGGGGCCAACACTGAAGCTTTCTTT.

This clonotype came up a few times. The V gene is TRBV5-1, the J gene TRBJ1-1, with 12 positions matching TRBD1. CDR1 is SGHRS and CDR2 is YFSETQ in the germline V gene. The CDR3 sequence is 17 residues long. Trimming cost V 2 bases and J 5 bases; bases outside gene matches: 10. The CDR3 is CASSLLGQGARWTEAFF. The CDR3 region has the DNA TGCGCCAGCAGCTTATTGGGACAGGGGGCGCGTTGGACTGAAGCTTTCTTT.

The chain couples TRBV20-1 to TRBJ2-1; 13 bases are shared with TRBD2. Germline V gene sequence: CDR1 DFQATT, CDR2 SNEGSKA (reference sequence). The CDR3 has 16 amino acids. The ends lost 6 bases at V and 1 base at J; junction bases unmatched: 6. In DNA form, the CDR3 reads TGCAGTGCGACTGGACTAGCGGGAGTGTCCTACAATGAGCAGTTCTTC. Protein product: CSATGLAGVSYNEQFF.

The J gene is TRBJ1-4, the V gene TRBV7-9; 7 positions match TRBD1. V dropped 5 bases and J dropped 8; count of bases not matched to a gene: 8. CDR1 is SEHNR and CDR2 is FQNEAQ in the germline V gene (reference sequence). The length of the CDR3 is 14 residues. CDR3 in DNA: TGTGCCAGCAGCGCCGCTCAGGGGGAGGAAAAACTGTTTTTT. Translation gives CASSAAQGEEKLFF.

CDR3 sequence: CASTARRDSNTEAFF. The CDR3 region has the DNA TGTGCCAGCACCGCCCGTCGGGATTCGAACACTGAAGCTTTCTTT. The rearrangement uses TRBV12-3 or TRBV12-4 and TRBJ1-1; D not certain. V gave up 7 bases and J gave up 1 base, with 16 bases separating them. This CDR3 is 15 amino acids long.